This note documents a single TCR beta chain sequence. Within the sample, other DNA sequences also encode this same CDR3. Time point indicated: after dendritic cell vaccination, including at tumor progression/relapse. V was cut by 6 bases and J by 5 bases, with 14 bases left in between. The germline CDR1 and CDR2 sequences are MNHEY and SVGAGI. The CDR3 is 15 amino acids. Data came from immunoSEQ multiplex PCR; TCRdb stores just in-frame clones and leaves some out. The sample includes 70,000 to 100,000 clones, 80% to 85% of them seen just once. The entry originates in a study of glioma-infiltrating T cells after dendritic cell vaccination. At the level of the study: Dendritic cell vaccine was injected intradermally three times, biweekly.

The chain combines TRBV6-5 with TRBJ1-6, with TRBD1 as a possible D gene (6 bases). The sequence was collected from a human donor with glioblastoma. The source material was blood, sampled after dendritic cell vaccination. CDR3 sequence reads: CASSFDRLNNSPLHF. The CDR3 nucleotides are TGTGCCAGCAGCTTCGACAGGTTGAATAATTCACCCCTCCACTTT.